This T cell receptor (beta chain) came from a study of blood T cell repertoires in COVID-19 (dated by TCRdb to between 2020 and 2021). In terms of the full investigation: Samples covering the acute and convalescent phases of COVID-19 were provided by collaborators in the United States, Italy and Spain. The material from the prospective study consisted of cDNA or gDNA derived from T cells, B-cell-depleted T cells, or PBMCs. Deeply sampled blood TCRbeta repertoires from subjects exposed to, actively infected with, or recovered from COVID-19 were included in the dataset. A freely available public database, intended as a resource for researchers studying the immune response to SARS-CoV-2, is where the repertoires were released. Samples were obtained from the ongoing ImmuneRACE study (first 160 participants) and from 1,254 subjects provided by 6 global collaborators. A de-identified subject ID, COVID-19 status, age in years and sex were almost always included in the sample metadata. Where available, HLA class I and class II types were taken from metadata supplied by the sample provider and were not determined by assay-based typing.

About this clone itself: Its antigen specificity is not known. Base qualities are not at hand, and no much larger clone is one base apart.

Collaborating institutions collected whole blood in K2EDTA tubes following their own protocols. For TCRbeta analysis, collaborator samples were shipped as frozen whole blood, as isolated PBMCs, or as DNA extracted from either sample type. The immunoSEQ Assay, a bias-controlled multiplex PCR, was used to amplify TCRbeta CDR3 regions from genomic DNA. The original pipeline was this. The number of nucleated cells in each sample was estimated by amplification of reference gene primers within the assay. To quantify the absolute abundance of each unique TCRbeta CDR3 rearrangement, sequence reads were collapsed and filtered. For each sample, productive Simpson clonality was calculated as the square root of Simpson's diversity index over productive rearrangements. Imported from immuneACCESS, the table was reduced by TCRdb to in-frame sequences with V and J called. These copies leave out some clones; in studies compared against another copy, an unresolved V gene accounts for under half, and the cause of the remainder is not known. That table furnishes V, J and clone size, whereas the DNA furnished D and trimming. Across this sample there are 200,000 to 250,000 clones, with 88% seen only once. Clones ranked in the top ten supply approximately 1.5% of the sample.

Taken from cysteine to phenylalanine, the CDR3 has 18 residues. Only the CDR3 DNA stays, 54 bases, in frame from base 1. CDR1 is given as MNHEY and CDR2 as SVGEGT, both from the germline V gene. V has 6 bases trimmed and J has 1 base trimmed; junction bases matching no gene number 15. On the study overall, not on this receptor specifically: Clinical and demographic metadata were provided uncurated, with the amount varying by source and participant.

The sample was peripheral blood. This receptor was taken from a man younger than 30 with active or convalescent COVID-19. The sequence is built from TRBV6-2 or TRBV6-3 and TRBJ1-1; 9 bases in the junction line up with TRBD1. The DNA sequence is as follows: TGTGCCAGCAGCTCCCTGGCAACAGGGGGCCCAGGGAACACTGAAGCTTTCTTT. Its amino acids are CASSSLATGGPGNTEAFF.